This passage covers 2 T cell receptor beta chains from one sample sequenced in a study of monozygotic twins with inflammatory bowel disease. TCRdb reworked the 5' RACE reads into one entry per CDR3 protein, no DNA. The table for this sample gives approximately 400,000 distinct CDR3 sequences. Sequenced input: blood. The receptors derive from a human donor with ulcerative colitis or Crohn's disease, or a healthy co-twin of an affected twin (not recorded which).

The CDR3 loop reads CASSIEMRTSYEQYF. The V gene is TRBV19, the J gene TRBJ2-7. This CDR3 region has 15 residues. Germline V gene data show CDR1 as LNHDA and CDR2 as SQIVND (reference sequence).

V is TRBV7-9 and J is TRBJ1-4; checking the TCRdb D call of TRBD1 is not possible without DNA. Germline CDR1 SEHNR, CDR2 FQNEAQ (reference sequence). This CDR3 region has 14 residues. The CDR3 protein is CASSLDRGLEKLFF.